One sample yielded the 23 T cell receptor beta chains listed below, sequenced in a study of blood T cell repertoires in COVID-19 (dated by TCRdb to 2020 to 2022). Libraries came from the immunoSEQ multiplex PCR assay. TCRdb holds this immuneACCESS table with in-frame rearrangements only. Some clones are missing; in checked studies, unresolved V genes explain under half, and the rest has no known cause. The sample data list 70,000 to 100,000 clones, and more than 70% of these were observed just once. Roughly 2.5% of the sample rests with the top ten. Sequenced input: peripheral blood. The source of these receptors is a man aged 50 or older with COVID-19, enrolled during active disease.

This chain connects TRBV11-2 to TRBJ1-4; a weak D match, TRBD1 (6 bases). Germline loops: CDR1 SGHAT, CDR2 FQNNGV. V lost 1 base to trimming and J lost 8 bases, with 20 bases between them. The CDR3 extends over 17 amino acids. The CDR3 DNA reads TGTGCCAGCAGCTTAGCGGGGGGGGGCCCCTCCACGGAAAAACTGTTTTTT. It specifies CASSLAGGGPSTEKLFF.

The chain links TRBV27 to TRBJ1-4, with 8 bases that match TRBD1. CDR1 is MNHEY and CDR2 is SMNVEV in the germline V gene (reference sequence). J gave up 5 bases and V 8 bases, and 4 bases lay outside the gene matches. The CDR3 consists of 13 residues. This CDR3 reads CASLDRVNEKLFF. CDR3 bases: TGTGCCAGCTTGGACAGGGTCAATGAAAAACTGTTTTTT.

The count of this clone is one. The chain combines TRBV19 with TRBJ1-5; no clear D gene. Trimming left V 4 bases short and J 5 bases short, with 15 bases between. CDR1 and CDR2 from the germline V gene are LNHDA and SQIVND (reference sequence). This CDR3 comprises 15 residues. The CDR3 loop reads CASSRGSAIYQPQHF. The CDR3 nucleotides read TGTGCCAGTAGTAGAGGGTCGGCAATTTATCAGCCCCAGCATTTT.

CDR3 DNA sequence: TGTGCCAGCAGCGTAAGGACAGCCGACGAGCAGTACTTC. It specifies CASSVRTADEQYF. This chain links TRBV9 with TRBJ2-7; D perhaps matches TRBD1 (6 bases). The germline V gene has CDR1 SGDLS and CDR2 YYNGEE. V gave up 1 base and J gave up 5 bases, with 10 bases separating them. This CDR3 contains 13 residues.

The J gene is TRBJ2-2, the V gene TRBV5-1; possible D gene TRBD2, 5 bases. The germline CDR1 and CDR2 sequences are SGHRS and YFSETQ. V shed 4 bases and J shed 5 bases, with 15 bases lying between them. The CDR3 totals 15 residues. The DNA of the CDR3 is TGCGCCAGCAGCCCCACGGGGAGTGGGACCGGGGAGCTGTTTTTT. It specifies CASSPTGSGTGELFF. The whole variable domain, remainder taken from reference TRBV5-1 and TRBJ2-2, is KAGVTQTPRYLIKTRGQQVTLSCSPISGHRSVSWYQQTPGQGLQFLFEYFSETQRNKGNFPGRFSGRQFSNSRSEMNVSTLELGDSALYLCASSPTGSGTGELFFGEGSRLTVL.

This chain uses TRBV28 with TRBJ2-3; 8 nucleotides align to TRBD1. The CDR3 covers 18 residues. V shed 6 bases and J 0 bases; nucleotides not matched to a gene: 14. Germline V gives CDR1 MDHEN, CDR2 SYDVKM. The DNA for the CDR3 is TGTGCCAGCAGGAGGGGCCGGGACAGGAGATTTAGCACAGATACGCAGTATTTT. Its translation: CASRRGRDRRFSTDTQYF.

The chain couples TRBV4-2 to TRBJ2-5, with TRBD1 matching 9 bases. Losses at the gene ends were 0 bases for V and 5 bases for J; bases not matched to a gene: 10. The CDR3 is 17 residues long. CDR1 and CDR2 (germline): LGHNA, YNFKEQ. CDR3 sequence: CASSQETGTGYEETQYF. CDR3 DNA sequence: TGTGCCAGCAGCCAAGAAACCGGGACAGGGTACGAGGAGACCCAGTACTTC.

The gene calls are TRBV7-2 and TRBJ2-5; no definite D call. This CDR3 comprises 12 residues. Germline CDR1 and CDR2: SGHTA and FQGNSA. V lost 4 bases and J lost 2, with 5 bases in between. The chain's CDR3 is CASSYGQETQYF. The CDR3 DNA reads as TGTGCCAGCAGCTACGGTCAAGAGACCCAGTACTTC.

The V call is TRBV18, the J call TRBJ1-2, with unresolved D. The CDR3 contains 14 residues. V lost 3 bases to trimming and J lost 4 bases, with 12 bases between them. Per germline, CDR1 KGHSH and CDR2 LQKENI. The CDR3 spells CASSPSRGSYGYTF. The CDR3 DNA is TGTGCCAGCTCACCTAGCCGGGGTAGCTATGGCTACACCTTC.

J is TRBJ2-6 and V is TRBV19, with D possibly being TRBD1 (5 bases). Germline V lookup: CDR1 LNHDA, CDR2 SQIVND (reference sequence). The CDR3 totals 16 residues. V was clipped by 1 base and J by 0 bases, with 7 bases between them. This CDR3 reads CASSIGDSSGANVLTF. For the CDR3, the DNA is TGTGCCAGTAGTATAGGCGACAGCTCTGGGGCCAACGTCCTGACTTTC.

The chain links TRBV25-1 to TRBJ1-1; D ambiguous. Trimming shortened V by 4 bases and J by 6 bases, and 15 bases separated the two germline ends. This CDR3 is built from 14 residues. CDR1 MGHDK and CDR2 SYGVNS come from the germline V gene. CDR3 coding DNA: TGTGCCAGCAGTGGCCCCGGGTGGAGCGCTGAAGCTTTCTTT. Its translation is CASSGPGWSAEAFF.

The table lists this clone with a count of one. The chain links TRBV14 to TRBJ2-6; D is perhaps TRBD2 (6 bases). The germline V gene has CDR1 SGHDN and CDR2 FVKESK. V was cut by 6 bases and J by 6 bases, with 15 bases left in between. The CDR3 extends over 15 amino acids. CDR3 DNA sequence: TGTGCCAGCAGTCCCCGGAGGGCATTGGCCAACGTCCTGACTTTC. It encodes CASSPRRALANVLTF.

The chain recombines TRBV5-8 with TRBJ1-2; 10 nucleotides align to TRBD1. V lost 3 bases to trimming and J lost 5 bases; unmatched junction nucleotides: 16. The CDR3 length is 18 residues. The germline gives CDR1 SGHTS, CDR2 YDEGEE. The CDR3 region is CASSSAGTGARGVYGYTF. The CDR3 region has the DNA TGTGCCAGCAGCTCCGCCGGGACAGGGGCGCGGGGGGTGTATGGCTACACCTTC.

The chain joins TRBV7-2 to TRBJ1-1; the D gene is possibly TRBD1 (5 bases). V lost 5 bases to trimming and J lost 4 bases, with 11 bases between them. This CDR3 spans 13 amino acids. Germline V lookup: CDR1 SGHTA, CDR2 FQGNSA. The CDR3 nucleotides are TGTGCCAGCAGCGGCAGGGTTTCCACTGAAGCTTTCTTT. This gives the protein CASSGRVSTEAFF.

J is TRBJ1-3 and V is TRBV9; D gene unclear. Germline lookup yields CDR1 SGDLS and CDR2 YYNGEE. The germline V and J ends were trimmed by 4 bases and 0 bases, with 8 bases remaining between them. This CDR3 is built from 14 residues. CDR3 in amino acids: CASSLGSSGNTIYF. CDR3 in DNA: TGTGCCAGCAGCCTGGGGAGCTCTGGAAACACCATATATTTT.

V gene TRBV5-1 combines with J gene TRBJ1-2, with D unresolved. V was clipped by 3 bases and J by 0 bases, with 9 bases between them. The CDR3 has 14 amino acids. Germline CDR1 reads SGHRS; CDR2 reads YFSETQ. In DNA form, the CDR3 reads TGCGCCAGCAGCTCCAGCGAAGCTAACTATGGCTACACCTTC. The encoded protein is CASSSSEANYGYTF.

This clone occurred a few times. V usage is TRBV13 and J usage is TRBJ2-1, with D unclear. The ends were cut back, 1 base at V and 4 bases at J, with 14 bases in the middle. The length of the CDR3 is 16 residues. Germline assignment: CDR1 PRHDT and CDR2 FYEKMQ (reference sequence). CDR3 in amino acids: CASSLVPSASYNEQFF. The CDR3, as DNA: TGTGCCAGCAGCTTAGTTCCGAGCGCGTCTTACAATGAGCAGTTCTTC.

V is TRBV25-1 and J is TRBJ2-7; D is perhaps TRBD1 (6 bases). Between the trimmed V and J ends, which lost 4 bases and 6 bases, there was a span of 13 bases. CDR3 size: 13 residues. Per germline, CDR1 MGHDK and CDR2 SYGVNS. The CDR3 DNA reads as TGTGCCAGCAGTGTGACAGGAGATAGCGAGCAGTACTTC. Amino acids: CASSVTGDSEQYF.

This chain joins TRBV2 and TRBJ2-1; D is possibly TRBD2 (5 bases). Germline V CDR1 and CDR2: SNHLY, FYNNEI. Between the trimmed V and J ends, which lost 8 bases and 6 bases, there was a span of 11 bases. The CDR3 spans 12 residues. This CDR3 is CASGLQANEQFF. CDR3 coding DNA: TGTGCCAGCGGACTGCAGGCCAATGAGCAGTTCTTC.

V and J are TRBV4-2 and TRBJ1-1; D gene ambiguous. Germline CDR1 and CDR2: LGHNA and YNFKEQ. The CDR3 covers 13 residues. V lost 1 base and J 2 bases, leaving 5 bases between the germline ends. CDR3: CASSQGPNTEAFF. Written as DNA, the CDR3 is TGTGCCAGCAGCCAAGGGCCTAACACTGAAGCTTTCTTT.

The chain joins TRBV19 to TRBJ1-4, with TRBD1 as a possible D gene (6 bases). V was clipped by 6 bases and J by 4 bases, with 12 bases between them. CDR3 length: 14 residues. Germline assignment: CDR1 LNHDA and CDR2 SQIVND (reference sequence). CDR3 coding DNA: TGTGCCAGTAGCCCGGACAGTTTTAATGAAAAACTGTTTTTT. Residues: CASSPDSFNEKLFF.

The chain is built from TRBV10-2 and TRBJ2-3; possible D gene TRBD1, 6 bases. V was trimmed by 4 bases and J by 4 bases, leaving 15 bases between them. Germline V gene sequence: CDR1 WSHSY, CDR2 SAAADI. This CDR3 contains 15 residues. Written as DNA, the CDR3 is TGCGCCAGCAGTGGCCCAGGACAGATTGCAGATACGCAGTATTTT. It is translated as CASSGPGQIADTQYF.

This sequence joins TRBV7-9 and TRBJ1-4, with TRBD1 matching over 11 bases. Germline V gene data show CDR1 as SEHNR and CDR2 as FQNEAQ (reference sequence). V was clipped by 4 bases and J by 10 bases; unmatched bases: 20. The CDR3 extends over 19 amino acids. CDR3 nucleotides: TGTGCCAGCAGCTCAGGACAGGGGGCGCTGGCATGGGGGATAGGAAAACTGTTTTTT. Translated: CASSSGQGALAWGIGKLFF.